This TCR beta chain was retrieved from a study of blood T cell repertoires in COVID-19. Study background: Researchers got acute and convalescent COVID-19 samples from the United States, Italy and Spain. T cells, B-cell-depleted T cells, or PBMCs supplied cDNA or gDNA.

Original analysis: Using reference gene primer amplification, nucleated cell counts were estimated. Assay: immunoSEQ multiplex PCR; the TCRdb copy retains only in-frame clones and omits some. V and J calls and clone size follow that table, whereas D and trimming were derived from the DNA. The sample records more than 120,000 clones, around nine tenths being singletons. CDR3 length equals 14 residues. Trimming took 4 bases from V and 3 from J, leaving 12 bases between them. Germline loops: CDR1 LGHNA, CDR2 YSLEER. The chain recombines TRBV4-3 with TRBJ1-1; D is possibly TRBD1 (6 bases). Sequenced sample: peripheral blood. The TCR comes from a human donor in a cohort sampled during active COVID-19. CDR3 DNA sequence: TGCGCCAGCAGCCCATCAGGGGCGGACACTGAAGCTTTCTTT. Translating it yields CASSPSGADTEAFF.